This TCR beta chain comes out of a study of blood T cell repertoires in COVID-19. Study summary: COVID-19 samples collected from the United States, Italy and Spain covered acute and convalescent phases.

TCRdb keeps only in-frame clones here, not all; method: immunoSEQ multiplex PCR. The data contain fewer than 600,000 clones, around nine tenths of them singletons. This CDR3 is 15 amino acids long. Germline CDR1 LGHDT, CDR2 YNNKEL (reference sequence). Trimming left V 3 bases short and J 5 bases short, with 16 bases between. Participants spanned ages roughly 18 to 90 years and resided in 20 to 30 US areas. Recovered Cohort 3 donors showed two negative PCRs, clearance, or symptom resolution. The sequencing input was PBMCs or T cells enriched from blood (not recorded which). V is TRBV3-1 (or the pseudogene TRBV3-2) and J is TRBJ1-1; a possible D gene is TRBD1 (5 bases). This receptor was identified in a woman aged 40 to 50 who had recovered from COVID-19. The CDR3 sequence: CASSHMGLSGTEAFF. The CDR3 nucleotides read TGTGCCAGCAGCCACATGGGACTATCAGGAACTGAAGCTTTCTTT.